The 27 T cell receptor beta chains given below trace back to one sample, sequenced in a study of cytomegalovirus exposure and HLA in healthy donors (dated by TCRdb to 2015 to 2018). The library was built by means of the immunoSEQ multiplex PCR assay. A mixture of 60 forward primers for TCR Vbeta segments and 13 reverse primers for TCR Jbeta segments was used in the multiplex PCR. The table was pulled from immuneACCESS by TCRdb, which kept in-frame rearrangements only. Such tables lose some clones; where checked, under half of the loss comes from unresolved V genes, and the rest has no known cause. This sample lists approximately 72,000 clones; 78% were detected once. In total, the top ten clones hold 4.5% to 7% of the sample. Sequenced material: PBMCs. The receptors here all came from a male donor in good health and CMV-seropositive.

The V call is TRBV5-5, the J call TRBJ1-2; possibly TRBD1 for D (5 bases). V lost 7 bases, J lost 2 bases, and 9 bases lay in between. This CDR3 contains 12 residues. CDR1 and CDR2 (germline): SGHKS, YYEKEE (reference sequence). As DNA, the CDR3 is TGTGCCAGCGGGTCAGGGAACTATGGCTACACCTTC. Protein: CASGSGNYGYTF.

This clone was observed a handful of times. The chain carries TRBV28 and TRBJ2-7; TRBD2 might be the D (6 bases). The CDR3 runs 12 residues. The V end was cut by 5 bases, the J end by 3 bases, with 8 bases between. Germline CDR1 reads MDHEN; CDR2 reads SYDVKM. The CDR3: CASSVSGYEQYF. Written as DNA, the CDR3 is TGTGCCAGCAGTGTTAGCGGCTACGAGCAGTACTTC.

The count of this clone is one. The chain carries TRBV5-1 and TRBJ2-1; a possible D gene is TRBD1 (5 bases). V lost 7 bases to trimming and J lost 6 bases, with 11 bases between them. The CDR3 covers 12 residues. CDR1 is SGHRS, CDR2 YFSETQ, per germline. CDR3 loop: CASGSGINEQFF. DNA of the CDR3: TGCGCCAGCGGGTCAGGGATCAATGAGCAGTTCTTC.

The V and J genes are TRBV7-6 and TRBJ2-7; no clear D. Germline V CDR1 and CDR2: SGHVS, FNYEAQ. This CDR3 comprises 12 residues. V gave up 4 bases and J gave up 3 bases, with 7 bases separating them. The CDR3 reads CASSSDIYEQYF. CDR3 nucleotide sequence: TGTGCCAGCAGCTCCGACATCTACGAGCAGTACTTC.

Ten or more counts support this clone. The chain recombines TRBV2 with TRBJ1-4; no reliable D call. CDR1 and CDR2 from the germline V gene are SNHLY and FYNNEI. CDR3 length: 15 amino acids. The V end lost 4 bases, the J end lost 4 bases, and 13 bases lay between the germline ends. CDR3 bases: TGTGCCAGCAGTGTTTTTGCGGGAATTAATGAAAAACTGTTTTTT. This sequence encodes CASSVFAGINEKLFF.

The chain recombines TRBV6-5 with TRBJ2-1, with 13 positions matching TRBD2. The germline CDR1 and CDR2 sequences are MNHEY and SVGAGI. The CDR3 sequence is 14 residues long. V shed 6 bases, J shed 8 bases, and the junction held 4 bases outside the gene matches. CDR3: CASRGLAGTDEQFF. CDR3 nucleotide sequence: TGTGCCAGCAGGGGACTAGCGGGAACGGATGAGCAGTTCTTC.

The CDR3 sequence is CASSEPEANEKLFF. CDR3 DNA sequence: TGTGCCAGCAGTGAGCCAGAGGCTAATGAAAAACTGTTTTTT. The chain combines TRBV6-1 with TRBJ1-4, with D hard to call. Germline V gene sequence: CDR1 MNHNS, CDR2 SASEGT. Between the trimmed V and J ends, which lost 3 bases and 3 bases, there was a span of 8 bases. This CDR3 region has 14 residues.

The chain links TRBV29-1 to TRBJ1-2; 8 bases map to TRBD1. After removal of 7 bases from V and 4 bases from J, the junction contained 5 bases not matched to a gene. Germline CDR1 reads SQVTM; CDR2 reads ANQGSEA. This CDR3 spans 12 amino acids. CDR3 region: CSARTGLYGYTF. DNA of the CDR3: TGCAGCGCAAGGACAGGGCTCTATGGCTACACCTTC.

V gene TRBV5-1 combines with J gene TRBJ2-1; 9 bases match TRBD2. The germline gives CDR1 SGHRS, CDR2 YFSETQ. There are 15 residues in the CDR3. With 3 bases clipped from V and 6 bases from J, the junction kept 7 bases outside the gene matches. The chain's CDR3 is CASSYSSGISNEQFF. The CDR3 DNA reads as TGCGCCAGCAGCTATTCTAGCGGGATCTCCAATGAGCAGTTCTTC. The full variable domain, rest sourced from reference TRBV5-1 and TRBJ2-1, is KAGVTQTPRYLIKTRGQQVTLSCSPISGHRSVSWYQQTPGQGLQFLFEYFSETQRNKGNFPGRFSGRQFSNSRSEMNVSTLELGDSALYLCASSYSSGISNEQFFGPGTRLTVL.

This clone was seen a single time. This chain uses TRBV7-9 with TRBJ2-2; 10 bases are a match to TRBD1. With V trimmed by 6 bases and J by 3 bases, 7 bases remained unmatched. The CDR3 has 16 residues. Germline V gene data show CDR1 as SEHNR and CDR2 as FQNEAQ (reference sequence). CDR3 residues: CASSPPGQGYTGELFF. The CDR3 nucleotides are TGTGCCAGCAGTCCTCCGGGACAGGGGTACACCGGGGAGCTGTTTTTT.

The rearrangement uses TRBV18 and TRBJ1-1; TRBD1 matches at 8 bases. The CDR3 runs to 14 residues. V dropped 0 bases and J dropped 8; count of bases not matched to a gene: 5. CDR1 and CDR2 from the germline V gene are KGHSH and LQKENI. The CDR3 protein is CASSPPGRTGEAFF. The DNA for the CDR3 is TGTGCCAGCTCACCACCGGGGAGGACAGGGGAAGCTTTCTTT.

This clone was seen a handful of times. V gene TRBV5-6 combines with J gene TRBJ2-7, with D perhaps matching TRBD2 (6 bases). Germline assignment: CDR1 SGHDT and CDR2 YYEEEE. The CDR3 contains 13 residues. Between the trimmed V and J ends, which lost 4 bases and 6 bases, there was a span of 14 bases. The DNA for the CDR3 is TGTGCCAGCAGCCCCCTGGAGGGTACCGAGCAGTACTTC. It specifies CASSPLEGTEQYF.

The CDR3 nucleotides read TGTGCCAGCAGCTTAGGGGGACTAGCGGGAGAGACCCAGTACTTC. Residues: CASSLGGLAGETQYF. V and J are TRBV7-2 and TRBJ2-5; TRBD2 matches at 12 bases. Germline V gives CDR1 SGHTA, CDR2 FQGNSA. The CDR3 runs to 15 residues. V was pared by 1 base and J by 4 bases, with 1 base of the junction left unmatched.

The J gene is TRBJ2-6, the V gene TRBV11-2; 9 positions agree with TRBD1. Trimming at V came to 6 bases and at J to 2 bases, leaving 2 bases not matched to a gene. Looked up from germline, CDR1 is SGHAT and CDR2 is FQNNGV. The CDR3 length is 15 residues. The CDR3 spells CASSNRGPGANVLTF. Here the CDR3 DNA reads TGTGCCAGCAGTAACAGGGGGCCTGGGGCCAACGTCCTGACTTTC.

V gene TRBV19 combines with J gene TRBJ1-2, with D uncertain. With 5 bases removed from V and 8 bases from J, the gap between germline ends came to 9 bases. Germline V gene lookup returns CDR1 LNHDA and CDR2 SQIVND (reference sequence). This CDR3 is 11 amino acids long. The CDR3 nucleotides are TGTGCCAGTAGTTACGTGGGCGGCTACACCTTC. Protein product: CASSYVGGYTF.

V gene TRBV10-3 combines with J gene TRBJ1-1, with D unclear. CDR3 size: 13 residues. The V and J ends lost 7 bases and 0 bases respectively, with 9 bases between them. Germline-derived CDR1 and CDR2 are ENHRY and SYGVKD. The CDR3 protein is CAIKSGLNTEAFF. The CDR3 nucleotides read TGTGCCATCAAATCAGGATTGAACACTGAAGCTTTCTTT.

The V and J genes are TRBV7-8 and TRBJ2-5; TRBD1 might be the D (5 bases). The CDR3 spans 18 residues. V shed 5 bases and J shed 4 bases, with 26 bases lying between them. Germline loops: CDR1 SGHVS, CDR2 FQNEAQ. The CDR3 loop reads CASSNSTPWAGYRETQYF. The CDR3 coding sequence is TGTGCCAGCAGCAATTCTACGCCTTGGGCAGGGTATCGAGAGACCCAGTACTTC.

The chain uses TRBV30 and TRBJ1-2; no definite D call. The germline gives CDR1 GTSNPN, CDR2 SVGIG (reference sequence). The CDR3 extends over 14 amino acids. Trimming removed 6 bases at V and 4 bases at J, with 18 bases between. The CDR3 region has the DNA TGTGCCTGCTTCACTAAAGGAGTTCCCTATGGCTACACCTTC. This gives the protein CACFTKGVPYGYTF.

To note about this clone: Its ends do not fully match the called genes, so a read error is possible. V usage is TRBV27 and J usage is TRBJ1-1; TRBD1 agrees at 7 bases. Germline loops: CDR1 MNHEY, CDR2 SMNVEV (reference sequence). CDR3 length equals 14 residues. CDR3: CASSLFRGLTEAFF. In nucleotides, the CDR3 is TGTGCCAGCAGCTTATTTAGGGGGCTCACTGAAGCTTTCTTT.

The chain employs TRBV5-1 and TRBJ1-2, with D tentatively TRBD1 (5 bases). CDR1 SGHRS and CDR2 YFSETQ come from the germline V gene. V shed 4 bases and J shed 10 bases, with 11 bases lying between them. The CDR3 is 11 amino acids. DNA for the CDR3: TGCGCCAGCAGCAACCCAGGGCACTACACCTTC. Translated, it gives CASSNPGHYTF.

This clone appeared a few times. The chain links TRBV2 to TRBJ2-3, with 14 bases aligning to TRBD2. Losses at the gene ends were 6 bases for V and 4 bases for J; bases not matched to a gene: 3. Germline V CDR1 and CDR2: SNHLY, FYNNEI. This CDR3 has 15 residues. CDR3 residues: CASRGTSGGSDTQYF. The CDR3 DNA is TGTGCCAGCAGAGGGACTAGCGGGGGATCAGATACGCAGTATTTT.

The rearrangement uses TRBV19 and TRBJ2-7, with TRBD2 as a possible D gene (6 bases). V was cut by 5 bases and J by 2 bases, with 16 bases left in between. There are 15 residues in the CDR3. Germline CDR1 reads LNHDA; CDR2 reads SQIVND (reference sequence). The CDR3 reads CASSAGPIETYEQYF. CDR3 sequence (DNA): TGTGCCAGTAGTGCGGGACCGATCGAGACCTACGAGCAGTACTTC. Variable domain in full (rest from reference TRBV19 and TRBJ2-7): DGGITQSPKYLFRKEGQNVTLSCEQNLNHDAMYWYRQDPGQGLRLIYYSQIVNDFQKGDIAEGYSVSREKKESFPLTVTSAQKNPTAFYLCASSAGPIETYEQYFGPGTRLTVT.

The rearrangement joins TRBV29-1 to TRBJ1-2, with D tentatively TRBD1 (5 bases). The germline V and J ends were trimmed by 7 bases and 8 bases, with 20 bases remaining between them. CDR3 length: 13 residues. The V gene's germline CDR1 is SQVTM and CDR2 ANQGSEA. For the CDR3, the DNA is TGCAGCGCCGCGGGACTCCTATTAGAGGGCTACACCTTC. The encoded protein is CSAAGLLLEGYTF.

This chain uses TRBV5-8 with TRBJ1-2; possible D gene TRBD1, 5 bases. CDR1 is SGHTS and CDR2 is YDEGEE in the germline V gene. The V gene lost 10 bases and the J gene lost 3 bases, with 13 bases spanning the gap. The CDR3 runs 12 residues. The CDR3 region has the DNA TGTGCCGCGAGTGGCAGGGACTATGGCTACACCTTC. Protein sequence: CAASGRDYGYTF.

V gene TRBV6-1 combines with J gene TRBJ2-3; 8 nucleotides agree with TRBD2. The CDR3 consists of 14 residues. V shed 7 bases, J shed 3 bases, and the junction held 6 bases outside the gene matches. CDR1 and CDR2 (germline): MNHNS, SASEGT. CDR3 in DNA: TGTGCCAGCACAGCGGGGGAGGTGACAGATACGCAGTATTTT. As protein: CASTAGEVTDTQYF.

The chain combines TRBV7-8 with TRBJ2-3, with 14 bases identical to TRBD2. V lost 5 bases, J lost 4 bases, and 5 bases stayed unmatched. The CDR3 loop spans 16 amino acids. Germline CDR1 SGHVS, CDR2 FQNEAQ. CDR3 in DNA: TGTGCCAGCAGCCCAGCGGGACTAGCGGGAGCAGATACGCAGTATTTT. Protein sequence: CASSPAGLAGADTQYF.

The gene calls are TRBV4-1 and TRBJ2-7, with unresolved D. The germline CDR1 and CDR2 sequences are MGHRA and YSYEKL. V lost 1 base and J 1 base, leaving 8 bases between the germline ends. This CDR3 spans 14 amino acids. CDR3 sequence reads: CASSQGRGSYEQYF. Written as DNA, the CDR3 is TGCGCCAGCAGCCAAGGGAGAGGTTCCTACGAGCAGTACTTC.